Shown below are 31 T cell receptor beta chains from a single sample sequenced in a study of blood T cell repertoires in COVID-19. TCRdb keeps only in-frame clones here, not all; method: immunoSEQ multiplex PCR. The sample gives under 350,000 clones, 83% of which show up once; roughly a tenth is in the top ten. Sequenced sample: peripheral blood. The receptors were gathered from a woman aged 45-65 years who had recovered from COVID-19.

The chain couples TRBV12-3 or TRBV12-4 to TRBJ1-2, with 8 bases fitting TRBD1. V dropped 4 bases and J dropped 7; count of bases not matched to a gene: 5. The CDR3 consists of 13 residues. CDR3 sequence reads: CASSSGQGRGYTF. In nucleotides, the CDR3 is TGTGCCAGCAGTTCAGGACAGGGACGTGGCTACACCTTC.

The rearrangement links TRBV4-3 to TRBJ1-6; 10 nucleotides align to TRBD1. CDR3 length: 18 amino acids. Germline V CDR1 and CDR2: LGHNA, YSLEER. After removal of 0 bases from V and 10 bases from J, the junction contained 12 bases not matched to a gene. The CDR3 DNA is TGCGCCAGCAGCCAAGATCCCTTCTCTGACAGGGGGCTCTCACCCCTCCACTTT. It codes for CASSQDPFSDRGLSPLHF.

This chain joins TRBV19 and TRBJ2-1; TRBD2 agrees at 10 bases. The CDR3 extends over 16 amino acids. Germline V gene lookup returns CDR1 LNHDA and CDR2 SQIVND (reference sequence). Unmatched junction bases numbered 11, after V lost 6 bases and J lost 6 bases. The DNA for the CDR3 is TGTGCCAGTAGCCTCGCTGGACTAGCGGAGCTCAATGAGCAGTTCTTC. It specifies CASSLAGLAELNEQFF.

The chain couples TRBV4-2 to TRBJ2-2, with a possible D match to TRBD2 (6 bases). Germline-derived CDR1 and CDR2 are LGHNA and YNFKEQ. This CDR3 comprises 16 residues. The ends were cut back, 1 base at V and 4 bases at J, with 13 bases in the middle. The CDR3 DNA sequence: TGTGCCAGCAGCCAAGCCCCTTTGGGAGGCACCGGGGAGCTGTTTTTT. As protein: CASSQAPLGGTGELFF.

The chain is built from TRBV2 and TRBJ2-1, with no clear D. The CDR3 has 13 residues. Trimming stripped 6 bases from V and 3 bases from J, with 9 bases between. CDR1 and CDR2 (germline): SNHLY, FYNNEI. The CDR3 DNA follows: TGTGCCAGCAGACCACCCAGCTACAATGAGCAGTTCTTC. As protein: CASRPPSYNEQFF.

The chain uses TRBV28 and TRBJ1-5, with TRBD1 as a possible D gene (5 bases). The CDR3 loop spans 15 amino acids. Between the trimmed V and J ends, which lost 5 bases and 0 bases, there was a span of 11 bases. In germline, CDR1 is MDHEN, CDR2 SYDVKM. The CDR3 reads CASSPGGHSNQPQHF. The CDR3 DNA follows: TGTGCCAGCAGTCCCGGGGGTCATAGCAATCAGCCCCAGCATTTT.

The genes are TRBV6-2 or TRBV6-3 and TRBJ2-7, with a possible D match to TRBD1 (6 bases). The germline V gene encodes CDR1 MNHEY and CDR2 SVGEGT. This CDR3 has 13 amino acids. Trimming stripped 2 bases from V and 7 bases from J, with 12 bases between. CDR3 region: CASSYGQQREQYF. The CDR3 DNA reads TGTGCCAGCAGTTACGGACAGCAGAGAGAGCAGTACTTC.

This CDR3 is CASSVGQLSTDTQYF. The CDR3, as DNA: TGTGCCAGCAGCGTAGGACAGCTCAGCACAGATACGCAGTATTTT. The V call is TRBV9, the J call TRBJ2-3, with D tentatively TRBD1 (5 bases). The CDR3 is 15 residues long. The germline V and J ends were trimmed by 0 bases and 0 bases, with 8 bases remaining between them. CDR1 is SGDLS, CDR2 YYNGEE, per germline.

The CDR3: CSARDRDTQYF. CDR3 sequence (DNA): TGCAGTGCTAGAGATCGAGATACGCAGTATTTT. The J gene is TRBJ2-3, the V gene TRBV20-1; D is unclear. CDR1 DFQATT and CDR2 SNEGSKA come from the germline V gene (reference sequence). The CDR3 covers 11 residues. V was pared by 0 bases and J by 5 bases, with 3 bases between.

J is TRBJ2-5 and V is TRBV24-1; TRBD2 is a possible D gene (5 bases). In germline, CDR1 is KGHDR, CDR2 SFDVKD. V lost 5 bases, J lost 5 bases, and 11 bases lay in between. This CDR3 has 13 residues. CDR3 sequence: CATSAVAPETQYF. The CDR3 DNA sequence: TGTGCCACCAGTGCTGTAGCGCCCGAGACCCAGTACTTC.

This clone showed up just once. The CDR3 loop is CASSLEQGTNEKLFF. DNA of the CDR3: TGTGCCAGCAGCTTAGAACAGGGAACTAATGAAAAACTGTTTTTT. The chain couples TRBV7-6 to TRBJ1-4; perhaps TRBD1 as D (6 bases). The germline V gene encodes CDR1 SGHVS and CDR2 FNYEAQ. V dropped 1 base and J dropped 1 base, with 7 bases sitting between them. The CDR3 is 15 amino acids.

This chain joins TRBV5-1 and TRBJ2-5; tentative D call: TRBD1 (6 bases). Looked up from germline, CDR1 is SGHRS and CDR2 is YFSETQ. V was trimmed by 2 bases and J by 1 base, leaving 9 bases between them. This CDR3 has 14 amino acids. The CDR3 sequence: CASSFGQPQETQYF. The CDR3 DNA follows: TGCGCCAGCAGCTTCGGACAGCCCCAAGAGACCCAGTACTTC. The full variable domain, completed using reference TRBV5-1 and TRBJ2-5, is KAGVTQTPRYLIKTRGQQVTLSCSPISGHRSVSWYQQTPGQGLQFLFEYFSETQRNKGNFPGRFSGRQFSNSRSEMNVSTLELGDSALYLCASSFGQPQETQYFGPGTRLLVL.

This clone was seen once. J is TRBJ2-5 and V is TRBV29-1, with a weak D call TRBD1 (6 bases). Trimming pared 3 bases from V and 2 bases from J, leaving 13 bases between. Germline V gene sequence: CDR1 SQVTM, CDR2 ANQGSEA. CDR3 length: 14 residues. The CDR3 region is CSVEFGTPQETQYF. The CDR3, as DNA: TGCAGCGTTGAGTTCGGGACACCACAAGAGACCCAGTACTTC.

This chain links TRBV27 with TRBJ2-1; 8 bases match TRBD1. V trimming: 3 bases; J trimming: 3 bases; junction bases outside the gene matches: 7. This CDR3 spans 16 amino acids. Per the germline V gene, CDR1 is MNHEY and CDR2 is SMNVEV (reference sequence). The CDR3 loop reads CASSFTTGASYNEQFF. The CDR3 region has the DNA TGTGCCAGCAGTTTCACGACAGGGGCGAGCTACAATGAGCAGTTCTTC.

This sequence joins TRBV4-2 and TRBJ1-4; D uncertain. The CDR3 has 16 residues. Between the trimmed V and J ends, which lost 0 bases and 3 bases, there was a span of 11 bases. Germline CDR1 LGHNA, CDR2 YNFKEQ. CDR3 DNA sequence: TGTGCCAGCAGCCAAGATTACCAGAACCCTAATGAAAAACTGTTTTTT. Its protein product is CASSQDYQNPNEKLFF.

This chain links TRBV19 with TRBJ2-7; D is possibly TRBD2 (5 bases). Trimming stripped 6 bases from V and 5 bases from J, with 14 bases between. Germline V gives CDR1 LNHDA, CDR2 SQIVND (reference sequence). CDR3 length: 13 amino acids. CDR3 sequence: CASSMMGSHEQYF. CDR3 DNA sequence: TGTGCCAGTAGCATGATGGGGAGTCACGAGCAGTACTTC.

In this sample, this clone turned up once. The chain joins TRBV7-2 to TRBJ2-2, with D perhaps matching TRBD2 (6 bases). Trimming took 4 bases from V and 7 from J, leaving 13 bases between them. CDR1 SGHTA and CDR2 FQGNSA come from the germline V gene. The CDR3 sequence is 14 residues long. The CDR3 DNA follows: TGTGCCAGCAGCTCCCCGCGGCGGGGCGGGGAGCTGTTTTTT. Amino acids: CASSSPRRGGELFF.

The chain couples TRBV6-6 to TRBJ2-7; 9 bases align to TRBD2. This CDR3 comprises 15 residues. CDR1 is MNHNY, CDR2 SVGAGI, per germline (reference sequence). Germline trimming cut 6 bases from V and 5 bases from J; bases unmatched to any gene: 11. The CDR3 reads CASSVSGLAGNEQYF. Written as DNA, the CDR3 is TGTGCCAGCAGCGTCAGTGGGCTAGCGGGAAACGAGCAGTACTTC.

This chain joins TRBV10-3 and TRBJ1-2; D gene ambiguous. CDR1 ENHRY and CDR2 SYGVKD come from the germline V gene. The V gene lost 8 bases and the J gene lost 8 bases, with 15 bases spanning the gap. The CDR3 runs 12 residues. This CDR3 is CAIGSQLLGYTF. CDR3 nucleotide sequence: TGTGCCATCGGTTCACAGCTTCTCGGCTACACCTTC.

The table lists this clone with a count of one. V and J are TRBV12-5 and TRBJ2-7; D unclear. Per germline, CDR1 LGHNT and CDR2 FRNRAP. The V gene lost 1 base and the J gene lost 3 bases, with 7 bases spanning the gap. The CDR3 runs 13 residues. For the CDR3, the DNA is TGTGCTAGTGGTTTGGAAAACAGCTACGAGCAGTACTTC. This translates into CASGLENSYEQYF.

Details on this clone: Other DNA sequences in this sample translate to the same CDR3. The rearrangement uses TRBV5-5 and TRBJ2-2, with 8 bases identical to TRBD1. CDR3 length: 17 residues. Germline CDR1 and CDR2: SGHKS and YYEKEE (reference sequence). After removal of 1 base from V and 2 bases from J, the junction contained 7 bases not matched to a gene. The CDR3 nucleotides are TGTGCCAGCAGCTTGCGGCGGGACAGGATTAACACCGGGGAGCTGTTTTTT. It yields the protein CASSLRRDRINTGELFF.

The J gene is TRBJ1-1, the V gene TRBV6-5; D gene unclear. V was shortened by 7 bases and J by 6 bases, with 15 bases between the two germline ends. Germline V gives CDR1 MNHEY, CDR2 SVGAGI. The CDR3 is made up of 13 amino acids. The CDR3 here is CASTPSGRPEAFF. As DNA, the CDR3 is TGTGCCAGCACCCCGTCCGGGAGACCTGAAGCTTTCTTT.

This clone was observed once. The rearrangement uses TRBV27 and TRBJ1-4; 7 nucleotides agree with TRBD1. The CDR3 has 15 residues. Germline V gene lookup returns CDR1 MNHEY and CDR2 SMNVEV (reference sequence). V shed 5 bases and J 5 bases; nucleotides not matched to a gene: 8. The CDR3 region has the DNA TGTGCCAGCAGTCCCCCGGGACAGTGGAATGAAAAACTGTTTTTT. It specifies CASSPPGQWNEKLFF. Looking up the rest from reference TRBV27 and TRBJ1-4 gives the full variable domain: EAQVTQNPRYLITVTGKKLTVTCSQNMNHEYMSWYRQDPGLGLRQIYYSMNVEVTDKGDVPEGYKVSRKEKRNFPLILESPSPNQTSLYFCASSPPGQWNEKLFFGSGTQLSVL.

The chain couples TRBV4-2 to TRBJ2-7, with 7 bases identical to TRBD2. The CDR3 runs 15 residues. Unmatched junction bases numbered 8, after V lost 1 base and J lost 5 bases. Looked up from germline, CDR1 is LGHNA and CDR2 is YNFKEQ. Written as DNA, the CDR3 is TGTGCCAGCAGCCAAGGACGCCTCCGGGGGGACGAGCAGTACTTC. Translation: CASSQGRLRGDEQYF.

The chain employs TRBV19 and TRBJ2-1; 14 nucleotides align to TRBD2. This CDR3 region has 15 residues. The trim removed 6 bases at V and 9 bases at J, leaving 7 bases unmatched. Germline assignment: CDR1 LNHDA and CDR2 SQIVND (reference sequence). CDR3 loop: CASSIGLAGGSEQFF. CDR3 nucleotides: TGTGCCAGTAGCATCGGACTAGCGGGAGGTAGTGAGCAGTTCTTC.

This clone showed up just once. The CDR3, as DNA: TGTGCCAGCAGCTTAGTCTCGGGAGAGACCCAGTACTTC. As protein: CASSLVSGETQYF. This rearrangement joins TRBV7-2 to TRBJ2-5, with unresolved D. The CDR3 consists of 13 residues. The V end was cut by 1 base, the J end by 4 bases, with 7 bases between. Per germline, CDR1 SGHTA and CDR2 FQGNSA.

This chain joins TRBV10-3 and TRBJ2-7; maybe TRBD2 (6 bases). The germline gives CDR1 ENHRY, CDR2 SYGVKD. V dropped 3 bases and J dropped 2 bases, with 14 bases sitting between them. The CDR3 has 15 residues. CDR3 residues: CAISEGGTDTYEQYF. The CDR3 DNA sequence: TGTGCCATCAGTGAAGGAGGGACGGATACCTACGAGCAGTACTTC.

This clone was observed a single time. The chain uses TRBV4-1 and TRBJ1-2; D is ambiguous. Germline V gene sequence: CDR1 MGHRA, CDR2 YSYEKL. This CDR3 has 15 residues. Trimming cost V 4 bases and J 5 bases, with 17 bases left between them. In DNA form, the CDR3 reads TGCGCCAGCAGCCCTCCTGAGGGAAATCTTTATGGCTACACCTTC. Its protein is CASSPPEGNLYGYTF.

The chain has TRBV7-2 and TRBJ2-1, with 11 nucleotides matching TRBD2. The CDR3 covers 15 residues. Unmatched junction bases numbered 5, after V lost 2 bases and J lost 8 bases. Looked up from germline, CDR1 is SGHTA and CDR2 is FQGNSA. This CDR3 is CASSLTSGRWDEQFF. CDR3 nucleotide sequence: TGTGCCAGCAGCTTAACTAGCGGGAGATGGGATGAGCAGTTCTTC.

This clone was detected a few times. The chain uses TRBV6-6 and TRBJ2-7; 8 bases align to TRBD2. Germline trimming cut 7 bases from V and 2 bases from J; bases unmatched to any gene: 7. Looked up from germline, CDR1 is MNHNY and CDR2 is SVGAGI (reference sequence). The CDR3 has 14 amino acids. CDR3 in amino acids: CASTQSGSPYEQYF. CDR3 coding DNA: TGTGCCAGCACCCAAAGCGGGAGCCCCTACGAGCAGTACTTC.

This clone appeared once. The rearrangement links TRBV28 to TRBJ2-5; TRBD2 is a possible D gene (6 bases). V was cut by 2 bases and J by 0 bases, with 16 bases left in between. The CDR3 runs to 17 residues. Germline V gives CDR1 MDHEN, CDR2 SYDVKM. The CDR3 DNA reads as TGTGCCAGCAGTTTACGGAACCCTCGGGGGTACCAAGAGACCCAGTACTTC. Translating gives CASSLRNPRGYQETQYF.